This paragraph reports one TCR beta chain. The data were obtained in a study of shared clonotypes between healthy human individuals. Turning to the study itself: The plates for each donor numbered three CD4 naive, three CD4 memory, two CD8 naive and one CD8 memory.

For sorted subsets, about 200 ng DNA per replicate equaled roughly 29,000 T cell genomes. Sequencing was performed with immunoSEQ multiplex PCR; in TCRdb, only in-frame clones are kept and a portion is missing. The sample contains roughly 1,500,000 clones, nearly 99% of which appear only once. The donor cohort consisted entirely of Caucasian adults residing in Nashville, Tennessee. The length of the CDR3 is 17 residues. The germline gives CDR1 SGDLS, CDR2 YYNGEE. V was pared by 4 bases and J by 8 bases, with 10 bases of the junction left unmatched. The chain combines TRBV9 with TRBJ2-2; 14 bases fit TRBD2. The TCR comes from a young man in good health. The sequenced sample was naive CD4+ T cells sorted from blood. Subset meaning: CD45RA+ positively selected. The CDR3 sequence: CASSPEGLAGVTGELFF. In nucleotides, the CDR3 is TGTGCCAGCAGCCCTGAGGGACTAGCGGGAGTAACAGGGGAGCTGTTTTTT.